This T cell receptor beta chain appears in the sequencing data of a study of shared clonotypes between healthy human individuals. As for the study in general: Each donor had three CD4 naive, three CD4 memory, two CD8 naive and one CD8 memory plate.

For this clone: Its antigen is not identified.

CD45RO-negative, CCR7-positively selected cells formed the naive CD8 fraction, excluding terminally differentiated effector memory CD45RA+ cells. V was pared by 3 bases and J by 2 bases, with 21 bases of the junction left unmatched. The CDR3 spans 20 residues. The germline CDR1 and CDR2 sequences are SGDLS and YYNGEE. For sorted subsets, about 200 ng DNA per replicate equaled 30,000 or so T cell genomes. Using immunoSEQ multiplex PCR, the repertoire was profiled, and TCRdb retains in-frame clones only, with some absent. The data hold around 2,000,000 clones, with just over 90% observed a single time. Study-wide findings and caveats: Among a few donors, roughly 5% of naive CD4 clonotypes were found in common. The study drew on few donors, limiting represented genetic and exposure-history diversity.

The clonotype originates from a young man in good health. Some clones in this sample may be carry-over from other donors' samples. The chain recombines TRBV9 with TRBJ2-7; 9 positions agree with TRBD2. Source material: naive CD8+ T cells from PBMCs. In DNA, the CDR3 is TGTGCCAGCAGCGAGGGGAGGGGACCTCACGTCCTAGCGGGGACCTACGAGCAGTACTTC. It specifies CASSEGRGPHVLAGTYEQYF.